This T cell receptor beta chain was sequenced for a study of cytomegalovirus exposure and HLA in healthy donors. Broader study findings: The study found most TCR sequences rare, yet found some public TCRs in many donors.

With respect to this clone: Antigen unknown.

Assay: immunoSEQ multiplex PCR; the TCRdb copy retains only in-frame clones and omits some. This table has around 400,000 clones, just over 85% appearing once. Donors were drawn from the 120-subject validation cohort, separate from the 666-subject first cohort. This receptor was taken from a woman aged 18 to 35 in good health and CMV-seronegative. The sequenced sample consisted of PBMCs.

The CDR3 loop is CASSLHRVTNEKLFF. CDR3 coding DNA: TGTGCCAGCAGCCTCCACAGGGTAACTAATGAAAAACTGTTTTTT. The chain employs TRBV11-2 and TRBJ1-4; the D gene is possibly TRBD1 (6 bases). V was trimmed by 5 bases and J by 1 base, leaving 11 bases between them. CDR1 is SGHAT, CDR2 FQNNGV, per germline. The CDR3 is 15 amino acids.